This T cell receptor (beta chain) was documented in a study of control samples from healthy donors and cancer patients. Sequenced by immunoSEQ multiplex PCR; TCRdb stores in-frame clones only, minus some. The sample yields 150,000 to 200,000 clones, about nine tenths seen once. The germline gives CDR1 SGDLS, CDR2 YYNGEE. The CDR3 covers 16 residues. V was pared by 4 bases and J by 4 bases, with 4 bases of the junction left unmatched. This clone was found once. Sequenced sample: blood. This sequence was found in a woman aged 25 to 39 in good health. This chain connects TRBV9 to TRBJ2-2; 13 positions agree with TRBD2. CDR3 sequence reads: CASSQRTSGSTGELFF. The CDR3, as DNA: TGTGCCAGCAGCCAACGGACTAGCGGGAGCACCGGGGAGCTGTTTTTT.